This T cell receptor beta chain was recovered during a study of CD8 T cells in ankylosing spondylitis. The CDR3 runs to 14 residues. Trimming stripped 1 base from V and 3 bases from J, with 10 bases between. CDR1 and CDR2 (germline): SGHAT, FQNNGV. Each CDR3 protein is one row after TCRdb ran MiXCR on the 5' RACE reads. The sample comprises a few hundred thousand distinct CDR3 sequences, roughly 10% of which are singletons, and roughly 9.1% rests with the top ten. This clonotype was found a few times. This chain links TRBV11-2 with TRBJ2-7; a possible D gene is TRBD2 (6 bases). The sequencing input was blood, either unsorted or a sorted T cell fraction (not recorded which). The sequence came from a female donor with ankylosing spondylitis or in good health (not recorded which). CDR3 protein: CASSLGGVVYEQYF. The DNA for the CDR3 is TGTGCCAGCAGCTTAGGCGGGGTGGTCTACGAGCAGTACTTC. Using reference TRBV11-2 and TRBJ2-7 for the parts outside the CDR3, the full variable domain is EAGVAQSPRYKIIEKRQSVAFWCNPISGHATLYWYQQILGQGPKLLIQFQNNGVVDDSQLPKDRFSAERLKGVDSTLKIQPAKLEDSAVYLCASSLGGVVYEQYFGPGTRLTVT.